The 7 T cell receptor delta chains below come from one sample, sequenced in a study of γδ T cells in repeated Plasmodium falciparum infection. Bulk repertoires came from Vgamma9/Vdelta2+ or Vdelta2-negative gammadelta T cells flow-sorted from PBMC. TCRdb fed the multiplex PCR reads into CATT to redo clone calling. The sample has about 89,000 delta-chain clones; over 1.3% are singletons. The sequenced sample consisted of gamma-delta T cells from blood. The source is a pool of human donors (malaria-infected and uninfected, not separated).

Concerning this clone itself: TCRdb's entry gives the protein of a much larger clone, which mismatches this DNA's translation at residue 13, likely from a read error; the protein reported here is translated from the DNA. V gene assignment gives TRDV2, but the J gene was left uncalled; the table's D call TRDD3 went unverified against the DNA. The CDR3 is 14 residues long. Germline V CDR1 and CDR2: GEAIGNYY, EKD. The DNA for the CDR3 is TGTGCCTGTGACACGTTGGGGGATACCCGGGGACTCACCTTT. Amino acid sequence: CACDTLGDTRGLTF.

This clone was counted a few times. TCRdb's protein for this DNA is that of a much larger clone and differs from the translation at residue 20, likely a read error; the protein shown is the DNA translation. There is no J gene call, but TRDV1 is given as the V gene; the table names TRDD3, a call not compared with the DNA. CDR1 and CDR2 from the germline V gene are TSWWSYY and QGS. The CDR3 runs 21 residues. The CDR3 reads CALGENCRLAVGDKSTDKLTF. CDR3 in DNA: TGTGCTCTTGGGGAGAACTGCCGCCTAGCAGTGGGGGATAAGAGCACCGATAAACTCACCTTT.

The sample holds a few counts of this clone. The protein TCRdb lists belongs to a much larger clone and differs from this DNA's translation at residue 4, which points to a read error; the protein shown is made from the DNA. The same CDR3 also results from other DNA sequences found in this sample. The CDR3 loop is CACGTIYGGYADKLIF. CDR3 coding DNA: TGTGCCTGTGGCACGATCTATGGGGGATACGCCGATAAACTCATCTTT. The chain links TRDV2 to TRDJ1; TRDD3 aligns across 11 bases. TCRdb lists no J gene, so it was determined here by aligning the DNA to germline. The junction had 10 bases not matched to a gene; V was cut back by 5 bases and J by 3 bases. Germline assignment: CDR1 GEAIGNYY and CDR2 EKD. The length of the CDR3 is 16 residues.

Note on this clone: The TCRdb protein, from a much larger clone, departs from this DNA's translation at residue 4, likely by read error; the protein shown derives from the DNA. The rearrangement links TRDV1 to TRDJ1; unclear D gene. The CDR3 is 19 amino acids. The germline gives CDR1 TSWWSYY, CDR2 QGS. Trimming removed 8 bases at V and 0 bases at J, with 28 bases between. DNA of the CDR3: TGTGCTCTTAGTAAGAGTTCTTTTCCCTTGGTACTTTACACCGATAAACTCATCTTT. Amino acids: CALSKSSFPLVLYTDKLIF.

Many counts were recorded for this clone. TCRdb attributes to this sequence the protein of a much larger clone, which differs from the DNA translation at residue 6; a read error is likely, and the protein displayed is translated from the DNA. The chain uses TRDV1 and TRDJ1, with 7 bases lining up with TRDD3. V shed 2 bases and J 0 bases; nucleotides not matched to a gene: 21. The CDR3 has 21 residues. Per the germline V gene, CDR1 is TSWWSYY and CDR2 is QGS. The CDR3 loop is CALGECHPPVLGRVYTDKLIF. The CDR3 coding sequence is TGTGCTCTTGGGGAATGTCATCCTCCTGTACTGGGGAGGGTCTACACCGATAAACTCATCTTT.

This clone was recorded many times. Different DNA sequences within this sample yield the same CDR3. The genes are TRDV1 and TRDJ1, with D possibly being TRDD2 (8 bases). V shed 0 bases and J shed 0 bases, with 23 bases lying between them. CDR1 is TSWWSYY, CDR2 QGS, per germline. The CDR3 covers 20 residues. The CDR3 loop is CALGELDFLRWGTHTDKLIF. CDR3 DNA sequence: TGTGCTCTTGGGGAACTGGACTTCCTACGGTGGGGGACACACACCGATAAACTCATCTTT.

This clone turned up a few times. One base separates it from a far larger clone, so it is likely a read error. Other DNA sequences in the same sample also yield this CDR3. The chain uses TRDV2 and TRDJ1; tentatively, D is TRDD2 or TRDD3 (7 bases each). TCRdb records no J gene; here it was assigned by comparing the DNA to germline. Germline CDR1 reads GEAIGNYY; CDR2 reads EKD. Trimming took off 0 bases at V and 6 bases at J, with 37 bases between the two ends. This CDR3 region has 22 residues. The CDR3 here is CACDTRLPSNYTGDPRGYKLIF. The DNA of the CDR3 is TGTGCCTGTGACACCCGCCTTCCTTCCAACTATACTGGGGATCCCCGAGGGTATAAACTCATCTTT.